One sample yielded the 5 T cell receptor beta chains listed below, sequenced in a study of OX40 agonist ivuxolimab in advanced cancers. The data were produced by immunoSEQ multiplex PCR, yet TCRdb's version contains in-frame clones alone and is incomplete. The sample has about 52,000 clones, 90% to 95% seen once; the top ten hold approximately 23%. The sequenced sample was CD4+ or CD8+ T cells sorted from blood, obtained in a trial of the OX40 agonist ivuxolimab. Source of these receptors: an adult with an advanced solid tumor such as melanoma, head and neck, liver or kidney cancer.

This clone was detected only a few times. The chain has TRBV11-2 and TRBJ2-5; D is undetermined. The CDR3 runs 11 residues. CDR1 and CDR2 (germline): SGHAT, FQNNGV. The V and J ends lost 8 bases and 4 bases respectively, with 8 bases between them. In DNA form, the CDR3 reads TGTGCCAGCTGGGGTGGAGAGACCCAGTACTTC. Translating gives CASWGGETQYF.

The CDR3 region is CASSSERDRPEAFF. CDR3 nucleotides: TGTGCCAGCAGTTCGGAAAGGGACAGACCTGAAGCTTTCTTT. V is TRBV28 and J is TRBJ1-1, with 7 bases identical to TRBD1. J gave up 6 bases and V 4 bases, and 8 bases lay outside the gene matches. Germline values: CDR1 MDHEN, CDR2 SYDVKM. The CDR3 is 14 residues long.

The chain employs TRBV7-6 and TRBJ2-2; D call uncertain. There are 14 residues in the CDR3. The germline V and J ends were trimmed by 1 base and 3 bases, with 6 bases remaining between them. CDR1 is SGHVS, CDR2 FNYEAQ, per germline. CDR3 in DNA: TGTGCCAGCAGCTTAGTAGTGCACACCGGGGAGCTGTTTTTT. Protein product: CASSLVVHTGELFF.

J is TRBJ2-7 and V is TRBV5-6; 10 bases align to TRBD1. Germline V lookup: CDR1 SGHDT, CDR2 YYEEEE. V lost 5 bases, J lost 6 bases, and 11 bases stayed unmatched. This CDR3 contains 15 residues. CDR3 DNA: TGTGCCAGCAGTCCTGGACAGGGGGTGCCCCTCGAGCAGTACTTC. Translating gives CASSPGQGVPLEQYF.

This chain uses TRBV6-6 with TRBJ2-7, with D uncertain. Germline CDR1 reads MNHNY; CDR2 reads SVGAGI (reference sequence). Deletions cut 5 bases from V and 0 bases from J, with 5 bases between. CDR3 length: 12 amino acids. The CDR3 protein is CASSESSYEQYF. For the CDR3, the DNA is TGTGCCAGCAGTGAGAGCTCCTACGAGCAGTACTTC.